A selection of T cell receptor beta chains follows, all from one sample in a study of T cells in Graves' hyperthyroidism and ophthalmopathy. TCRdb re-analysed the multiplex PCR reads in MiXCR, keeping a single row per CDR3 protein. Here the sample spans 500,000 to 600,000 distinct CDR3 sequences, 20% being singletons. Input material: blood. Source of these receptors: a man between 40 and 49 years old with Graves' ophthalmopathy. CDR3s include the opening cysteine and the closing phenylalanine or tryptophan. The D gene is left open where the match is weak. Clone size appears in some rows only: once, few, many, or a class for an expanded clone.

TRBJ2-2 TRBD2 TRBV20-1 once CSALSLAALNTGELFF TGCAGTGCCCTGTCCCTAGCGGCCTTGAACACCGGGGAGCTGTTTTTT
TRBJ2-7 NA TRBV12-3/TRBV12-4 few CASRADRFFYEQYF TGTGCCAGCAGGGCGGACCGCTTTTTTTACGAGCAGTACTTC
TRBJ2-1 NA TRBV9 NA CASSHEGSTYNEQFF TGTGCCAGCAGTCACGAGGGGAGTACCTACAATGAGCAGTTCTTC
TRBJ1-6 NA TRBV12-3/TRBV12-4 NA CASKDDPGPYSPLHF TGTGCCAGCAAAGATGACCCGGGGCCCTATTCACCCCTCCACTTT
TRBJ2-1 TRBD1 TRBV6-5 many CASSYSGQGINEQFF TGTGCCAGCAGTTACTCGGGACAGGGGATAAATGAGCAGTTCTTC
TRBJ2-3 NA TRBV5-5 many CASRETGTRMDTDTQYF TGTGCCAGCAGAGAGACAGGAACTAGAATGGACACAGATACGCAGTATTTT
TRBJ2-5 TRBD1 TRBV2 many CASTLGGYQETQYF TGTGCCAGCACTTTAGGGGGCTACCAAGAGACCCAGTACTTC
TRBJ1-5 NA TRBV28 many CASSLLPGQHNQPQHF TGTGCCAGCAGTTTATTGCCCGGACAGCACAATCAGCCCCAGCATTTT
TRBJ1-1 NA TRBV3-1 many CASSQAAGVGGAFF TGTGCCAGCAGCCAAGCAGCCGGGGTCGGGGGAGCTTTCTTT
TRBJ2-1 TRBD2 TRBV3-1 few CASNWGGTSGSSKKQFF TGTGCCAGCAACTGGGGGGGCACTAGCGGGAGCAGTAAAAAGCAGTTCTTC
TRBJ2-6 NA TRBV7-3 NA CASSKSPPSGANVLTF TGTGCCAGCAGCAAGAGTCCGCCTTCTGGGGCCAACGTCCTGACTTTC
TRBJ1-6 NA TRBV6-1 NA CASSEYSAGPTRSLHF TGTGCCAGCAGTGAATACAGTGCCGGACCGACCAGGTCCCTCCACTTT
TRBJ2-1 NA TRBV28 many CASSQDRGGTSGGIGFYNEQFF TGTGCCAGCAGTCAGGACAGGGGGGGAACTAGCGGGGGTATCGGGTTTTACAATGAGCAGTTCTTC
TRBJ2-7 NA TRBV5-4 NA CASSSGGVAYEQYF TGTGCCAGCAGCTCGGGTGGAGTAGCCTACGAGCAGTACTTC
TRBJ1-1 TRBD1 TRBV4-2 NA CASSHTGESTEAFF TGTGCCAGCAGCCATACAGGGGAGTCCACTGAAGCTTTCTTT
TRBJ2-7 NA TRBV7-6 few CASSLSIPNGGGGEQYF TGTGCCAGCAGCTTATCGATCCCGAATGGGGGGGGCGGGGAGCAGTACTTC